This TCR beta chain was profiled in a study of T-cell memory formation after mild COVID-19. General study findings and limits: Clones contracting over day 15 to 85 were CD4/CD8 balanced, with later expanders leaning CD4+. Contracting CD4+ clones sat mainly in CM and EM; CD8+ in EMRA.

TCRdb reprocessed the 5' RACE reads via MiXCR and lists one record per CDR3 protein. The table shows roughly 600,000 distinct CDR3 sequences, with about 20% occurring only once. On this clonotype itself: What it binds is unknown.

The sequence was obtained from an adult woman who had mild COVID-19 (a few samples of this study predate the infection). Cell type and time point are not known. Sequencing input: PBMCs or a T cell subset sorted from them (not recorded which).

This chain's CDR3 is CSVSTSGSNGGTQYF. The CDR3 nucleotides are TGCAGCGTTTCCACTAGCGGGAGTAACGGGGGCACCCAGTACTTC. V is TRBV29-1 and J is TRBJ2-5, with 11 bases matching TRBD2. J lost 8 bases, V lost 5 bases, and 13 bases had no gene match. This CDR3 has 15 residues. From germline, CDR1 is SQVTM and CDR2 ANQGSEA.